A selection of T cell receptor beta chains follows, all from one sample in a study of CD8+ T cells in alopecia areata. Data came from immunoSEQ multiplex PCR; TCRdb stores just in-frame clones and leaves some out. The sample lists 150,000 to 200,000 clones, approximately 57% seen once, with approximately 1% in the top ten. Sequencing used CD4+ T cells sorted from blood, obtained at week 24, from a patient treated with tofacitinib. These receptors were collected from a human donor with alopecia areata. Each CDR3 is given with its conserved first and last residue.

v_gene,CDR3aa
TRBV19,CASSIDGTDTQYF
TRBV29-1,CSVARGAKNTEAFF
TRBV27,CASSPTSSRTDTQYF
TRBV4-3,CASSQAHGQSNTGELFF
TRBV29-1,CSVEEGGFIAKNIQYF
TRBV29-1,CSVSLSGHGTDTQYF
TRBV10-3,CAISGRQGVSYEQYF
TRBV29-1,CSVRRGGTDTQYF
TRBV7-2,CASSLVGGGEQYF
TRBV19,CASSIDQGGPPNQPQHF
TRBV2,CASSELIGGGNTQYF
TRBV2,CASQTGVIQYF
TRBV7-9,CASSSDTPEAFF
TRBV4-3,CASSPQGTSGGTHNIQYF
TRBV11-2,CASSRGISETQYF
TRBV29-1,CSVERVGGGLVDF
TRBV27,CASSLGHLNQPQHF
TRBV2,CASRVGLDTQYF
TRBV7-9,CASSFGTGSTDTQYF
TRBV9,CASSVVPAGGPYEQYF
TRBV29-1,CSAARGGDNEQFF
TRBV11-3,CASSSPVLASSYNEQFF
TRBV28,CASSGRDRGYSNQPQHF
TRBV7-3,CASSPSGGTYNEQFF
TRBV6-5,CASSYSGGNSPLHF
TRBV11-2,CASSFAGGQETQYF
TRBV7-2,CASSFGSTDTQYF
TRBV15,CATSSARTGGGTDTQYF
TRBV30,CAWNLQGAVGYTF
TRBV29-1,CSVDNYGYTF
TRBV10-3,CAISAGTTTAGELFF
TRBV11-2,CASSLHTDTQYF
TRBV29-1,CSGVRAGELFF
TRBV4-2,CASSLGDKMVLGQPQHF
TRBV19,CASSRGQETQYF
TRBV7-3,CASSPHTGELFF
TRBV18,CASPRTRFRGLYTGELFF
TRBV11-2,CASTLLGEVTGGAFF
TRBV19,CASSASGNEQYF
TRBV25-1,CALRGYRNSPLHF
TRBV6-1,CASSRIKDTEAFF